These 16 T cell receptor beta chains share one sample of origin, sequenced in a study of T-cell reconstitution after alpha-beta-depleted transplantation in children. Molecular barcoding with unique molecular identifiers was used for the TCRbeta library. TCRdb re-called the PCR reads with MiXCR, one entry per CDR3 protein. The table lists 700,000 to 950,000 distinct CDR3 sequences, 16% of them singletons. Sequenced material: PBMCs, mostly from graft donor cells, taken 360 days after TCRalphabeta/CD19-depleted stem cell transplant. The receptors were gathered from a male patient younger than 18 who had a stem cell transplant for acute lymphoblastic leukemia, so the T cells may come from the graft donor.

This clonotype was seen a few times. The chain is built from TRBV4-1 and TRBJ2-3; D uncertain. The CDR3 extends over 14 amino acids. V shed 0 bases and J shed 4 bases, with 8 bases lying between them. Germline V gives CDR1 MGHRA, CDR2 YSYEKL. The CDR3 nucleotides read TGCGCCAGCAGCCAAGATGTCTCGGCAGATACGCAGTATTTT. Translation: CASSQDVSADTQYF.

The V gene is TRBV7-2, the J gene TRBJ2-1; no firm D call. The CDR3 sequence is 15 residues long. V was clipped by 2 bases and J by 8 bases, with 16 bases between them. Germline lookup yields CDR1 SGHTA and CDR2 FQGNSA. For the CDR3, the DNA is TGTGCCAGCAGCTTATCCTCAGTACGAGTCGATGAGCAGTTCTTC. Translating it yields CASSLSSVRVDEQFF.

Worth noting for this clonotype: One end of the junction does not line up with germline, which may come from a read error. The rearrangement joins TRBV3-1 to TRBJ2-1; D remains ambiguous. The germline gives CDR1 LGHDT, CDR2 YNNKEL (reference sequence). CDR3 length equals 15 residues. The CDR3 spells CATSQAGGSYNEQFF. Written as DNA, the CDR3 is TGTGCCACCAGCCAAGCTGGCGGCTCCTACAATGAGCAGTTCTTC.

The CDR3 region is CASTPGLAGVDEQFF. In DNA, the CDR3 is TGTGCCAGCACCCCCGGACTAGCGGGAGTCGATGAGCAGTTCTTC. The chain has TRBV12-3 or TRBV12-4 and TRBJ2-1; 13 bases fit TRBD2. The CDR3 is 15 amino acids. J lost 8 bases, V lost 7 bases, and 8 bases had no gene match.

The chain joins TRBV7-2 to TRBJ2-1; D unclear. V was trimmed by 0 bases and J by 8 bases, leaving 11 bases between them. The germline V gene has CDR1 SGHTA and CDR2 FQGNSA. The CDR3 contains 14 residues. CDR3 nucleotides: TGTGCCAGCAGCTTAGCCCCAGGATTCCATGAGCAGTTCTTC. Translated, it gives CASSLAPGFHEQFF. Looking up the rest from reference TRBV7-2 and TRBJ2-1 gives the full variable domain: GAGVSQSPSNKVTEKGKDVELRCDPISGHTALYWYRQSLGQGLEFLIYFQGNSAPDKSGLPSDRFSAERTGGSVSTLTIQRTQQEDSAVYLCASSLAPGFHEQFFGPGTRLTVL.

This clonotype has only a few counts. The chain couples TRBV25-1 to TRBJ2-1, with D tentatively TRBD1 or TRBD2 (6 bases each). Per the germline V gene, CDR1 is MGHDK and CDR2 is SYGVNS. The CDR3 consists of 14 residues. The CDR3 bases are TGTGCGGTTATAGGGGGGAGCTCCTACAATGAGCAGTTCTTC. This codes for CAVIGGSSYNEQFF.

This clonotype has ten or more counts. The rearrangement uses TRBV7-9 and TRBJ2-6; perhaps TRBD1 as D (6 bases). Germline V gene lookup returns CDR1 SEHNR and CDR2 FQNEAQ (reference sequence). The CDR3 covers 15 residues. Deletions cut 2 bases from V and 2 bases from J, with 7 bases between. The CDR3 sequence is CASSLTGTGANVLTF. The CDR3 bases are TGTGCCAGCAGCTTAACAGGGACTGGGGCCAACGTCCTGACTTTC. Filled out from reference TRBV7-9 and TRBJ2-6, the complete variable domain reads DTGVSQNPRHKITKRGQNVTFRCDPISEHNRLYWYRQTLGQGPEFLTYFQNEAQLEKSRLLSDRFSAERPKGSFSTLEIQRTEQGDSAMYLCASSLTGTGANVLTFGAGSRLTVL.

As to this clonotype: Likely a read error: the CDR3 ends without its conserved phenylalanine or tryptophan. No DNA is shown, since the ends of the CDR3 on it are uncertain; the CDR3 is the one TCRdb lists. This sequence joins TRBV7-8 and TRBJ2-7; the table names TRBD1, a call not compared with the DNA. The germline V gene has CDR1 SGHVS and CDR2 FQNEAQ. With termini counted, the CDR3 has 16 amino acids. CDR3 sequence: CASSLGSRGFADEQQH.

Only a few counts were recorded for this clonotype. The chain recombines TRBV5-1 with TRBJ1-2; 8 nucleotides line up with TRBD1. The CDR3 consists of 14 residues. V gave up 2 bases and J gave up 3 bases; unmatched junction bases: 3. The germline CDR1 and CDR2 sequences are SGHRS and YFSETQ. The CDR3 coding sequence is TGCGCCAGCAGCTTATCACAGGGGGACTATGGCTACACCTTC. This sequence encodes CASSLSQGDYGYTF. Full variable domain (rest looked up from reference TRBV5-1 and TRBJ1-2): KAGVTQTPRYLIKTRGQQVTLSCSPISGHRSVSWYQQTPGQGLQFLFEYFSETQRNKGNFPGRFSGRQFSNSRSEMNVSTLELGDSALYLCASSLSQGDYGYTFGSGTRLTVV.

This clonotype appeared a few times. J is TRBJ2-7 and V is TRBV15, with 7 nucleotides matching TRBD1. The CDR3 spans 12 residues. V was pared by 9 bases and J by 5 bases, with 7 bases of the junction left unmatched. Germline V gene data show CDR1 as LNHNV and CDR2 as YYDKDF (reference sequence). The CDR3 reads CATQGFGDEQYF. CDR3 DNA: TGTGCCACACAGGGGTTTGGGGACGAGCAGTACTTC.

This rearrangement joins TRBV3-1 to TRBJ2-3; D might be TRBD2 (6 bases). The CDR3 totals 15 residues. Trimming cost V 2 bases and J 1 base, with 10 bases left between them. Germline lookup yields CDR1 LGHDT and CDR2 YNNKEL (reference sequence). This CDR3 is CASSQLPGGTDTQYF. CDR3 nucleotides: TGTGCCAGCAGCCAATTGCCGGGAGGCACAGATACGCAGTATTTT.

The rearrangement uses TRBV27 and TRBJ2-2; D is tentatively TRBD1 or TRBD2 (6 bases each). Germline CDR1 reads MNHEY; CDR2 reads SMNVEV (reference sequence). The CDR3 is 14 amino acids. Deletions cut 7 bases from V and 6 bases from J, with 15 bases between. The CDR3 DNA is TGTGCCAGCACCCTTAGGGGGGCGTCCGGGGAGCTGTTTTTT. Its protein is CASTLRGASGELFF.

As regards this clonotype: Since a much larger clone is just one base distant, this may be a read error. The rearrangement links TRBV12-3 or TRBV12-4 to TRBJ1-5, with D unresolved. The CDR3 is 14 residues long. The CDR3 DNA reads as TGTACCAGCAGTAGCGCAATTAGCAATCAGCCCCAGCATTTT. This sequence encodes CTSSSAISNQPQHF.

As concerns this clonotype: One junction end disagrees with the germline gene, perhaps due to a read error. The chain carries TRBV7-9 and TRBJ1-1; D not certain. Germline loops: CDR1 SEHNR, CDR2 FQNEAQ (reference sequence). CDR3 size: 13 residues. The CDR3 loop reads CDSSSPLVTEAFF. Written as DNA, the CDR3 is TGTGACAGCAGCTCCCCTCTTGTAACTGAAGCTTTCTTT.

The CDR3 region is CASSLPRERVDEQYF. The CDR3 DNA is TGCGCCAGCAGCCTTCCCCGGGAGAGAGTCGACGAGCAGTACTTC. The chain has TRBV5-1 and TRBJ2-7, with D perhaps matching TRBD2 (6 bases). CDR1 is SGHRS and CDR2 is YFSETQ in the germline V gene. The CDR3 is made up of 15 amino acids. The V end was cut by 4 bases, the J end by 5 bases, with 19 bases between.

The chain uses TRBV19 and TRBJ1-2; D ambiguous. Between the trimmed V and J ends, which lost 4 bases and 2 bases, there was a span of 11 bases. This CDR3 has 14 residues. Germline V gives CDR1 LNHDA, CDR2 SQIVND (reference sequence). The CDR3 DNA is TGTGCCAGTAGTAATTGGACCCACAACTATGGCTACACCTTC. This encodes CASSNWTHNYGYTF.